Given below is one TCR beta chain in context. No antigen is known for it. Compared with germline, one end of the junction differs, possibly owing to a read error. It was by 5'RACE with 10-nucleotide random UMIs that the cDNA was made. TCRdb itself ran the 5' RACE reads through MiXCR, one entry per CDR3 protein. The table lists about 49,000 distinct CDR3 sequences, 10% of them singletons, with about 1.6% in the top ten. Per germline, CDR1 MNHEY and CDR2 SVGAGI. CDR3 length: 14 residues. This sample is drawn from a study of neurological immune-mediated disorders. Overall study findings and caveats: None of the CDR3 amino acid sequences found in expanded clones was shared across subjects. This suggests that the TCR-beta repertoires were private in all groups.

Time point meaning: longitudinal time-point 1 (baseline). The receptor was derived from a middle-aged woman in good health. The genes are TRBV6-5 and TRBJ1-2; possibly TRBD1 for D (5 bases). Sequencing used PBMCs. CDR3 DNA sequence: TGTGCCAGCAGTTACCGGGGGAGGAGCTATGGCTATACCTTC. Translating gives CASSYRGRSYGYTF.